This T cell receptor (beta chain) emerged from a study of blood T cell repertoires in COVID-19. Study-wide background: In each case, the material was cDNA or gDNA derived from T cells, B-cell-depleted T cells, or PBMCs.

Participants spanned ages about 18 to 95 years and resided in fewer than 30 US areas. Researchers sorted participants into cohorts using their self-reported clinical history. As processed by the authors: Using reference gene primer amplification, nucleated cell counts were estimated. Profiling relied on immunoSEQ multiplex PCR, and the TCRdb table lists in-frame clones only, not all of them. V, J and clone size are taken as reported in that table, and D and trimming were inferred from the DNA itself. The table shows about 190,000 clones, with about 84% occurring only once. CDR1 and CDR2 (germline): PRHDT, FYEKMQ (reference sequence). The V end lost 0 bases, the J end lost 6 bases, and 12 bases lay between the germline ends. This CDR3 is built from 14 residues.

The gene calls are TRBV13 and TRBJ2-7; unclear D gene. Sequencing was carried out using PBMCs or T cells enriched from blood (not recorded which). The receptor comes from a man aged 35 to 55 with acute COVID-19. For the CDR3, the DNA is TGTGCCAGCAGCTTAGGAAAGCTAGTGGGCGAGCAGTACTTC. It translates to CASSLGKLVGEQYF.